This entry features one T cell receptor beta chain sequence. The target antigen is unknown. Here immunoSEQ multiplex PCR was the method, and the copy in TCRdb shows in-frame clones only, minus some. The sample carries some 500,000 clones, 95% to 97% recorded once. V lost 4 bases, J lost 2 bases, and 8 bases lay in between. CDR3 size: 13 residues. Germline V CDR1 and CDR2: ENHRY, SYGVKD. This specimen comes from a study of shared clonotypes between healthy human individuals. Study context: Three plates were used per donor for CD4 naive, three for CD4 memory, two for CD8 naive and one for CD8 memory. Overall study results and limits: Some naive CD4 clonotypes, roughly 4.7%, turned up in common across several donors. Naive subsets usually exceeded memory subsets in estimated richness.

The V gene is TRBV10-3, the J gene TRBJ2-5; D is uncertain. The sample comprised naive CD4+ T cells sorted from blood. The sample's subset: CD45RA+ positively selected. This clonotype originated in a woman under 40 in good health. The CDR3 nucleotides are TGTGCCATCAGTGGTACCGAACAAGAGACCCAGTACTTC. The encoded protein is CAISGTEQETQYF.